This T cell receptor (beta chain) was profiled in a study of identical twins. Study outcomes and limitations: The models systematically underestimated how much out-of-frame TCR alpha was shared in monozygotic twins.

This clonotype was observed a handful of times. Its matching antigen is unknown. The CDR3 length is 16 residues. Between the trimmed V and J ends, which lost 1 base and 3 bases, there was a span of 16 bases. Looked up from germline, CDR1 is SEHNR and CDR2 is FQNEAQ (reference sequence). TCRdb re-called the 5' RACE reads with MiXCR, one entry per CDR3 protein. The repertoire holds around 250,000 distinct CDR3 sequences, with about 8.9% as singletons. The same sample was also studied in work on yellow fever vaccine responses in identical twins.

The sequenced sample consisted of CD8+ T cells sorted from blood. The rearrangement joins TRBV7-9 to TRBJ2-7; weak D call: TRBD1 (5 bases). The source of this sequence is a young woman in good health. The CDR3 loop reads CASSLVTGRADYEQYF. The CDR3 DNA is TGTGCCAGCAGCTTAGTCACCGGCAGGGCAGACTACGAGCAGTACTTC.